A selection of T cell receptor beta chains follows, all from one sample in a study of a mutant IDH1 vaccine in newly diagnosed glioma. Libraries were prepared by immunoSEQ multiplex PCR; TCRdb keeps only in-frame clonotypes and omits some of them. The table records approximately 92,000 clones, about four fifths of them present only once. Sequencing used PBMCs, obtained from a glioma patient treated with radiotherapy, temozolomide or both. These receptors were collected from a woman between 50 and 59 years old with glioma. Each CDR3 is given with its conserved first and last residue. A D gene is named only where the DNA matches it firmly. Only some rows state a clone size, as once, few, many or a class for expanded clones.

j_gene	v_gene	abundance	d_gene	CDR3nt	CDR3aa
TRBJ1-1	TRBV19	many	NA	TGTGCCAGTAGTCCCAGCCTGAGCACTGAAGCTTTCTTT	CASSPSLSTEAFF
TRBJ1-1	TRBV19	NA	TRBD1	TGTGCCACCAGAGCTCCCGGACAGGGCAACACTGAAGCTTTCTTT	CATRAPGQGNTEAFF
TRBJ2-7	TRBV7-8	NA	NA	TGTGCCAGCAGCTCGGGCCACGAGCAGTACTTC	CASSSGHEQYF
TRBJ2-6	TRBV5-3	once	NA	TGTGCCAGAAGCTGCCAAAGGATCTCTGGGGCCAACGTCCTGACTTTC	CARSCQRISGANVLTF
TRBJ2-7	TRBV30	NA	NA	TGTGCCTGGAGGGCTAACTACGAGCAGTACTTC	CAWRANYEQYF
TRBJ1-5	TRBV7-9	NA	TRBD1	TGTGCCAGCAGCCCCTCCTCCAGACAGGGCCTCAATCAGCCCCAGCATTTT	CASSPSSRQGLNQPQHF
TRBJ1-1	TRBV6-5	NA	TRBD1	TGTGCCAGTATTGGCCTCAGGGGGACTGAAGCTTTCTTT	CASIGLRGTEAFF
TRBJ2-3	TRBV19	NA	TRBD2	TGTGCCAGTAGTATAGGCATCCACGGGGGGGCCACAGATACGCAGTATTTT	CASSIGIHGGATDTQYF
TRBJ1-1	TRBV5-4	NA	TRBD1	TGTGCCAGCAGCTGGAAGGACAGGGTCACTGAAGCTTTCTTT	CASSWKDRVTEAFF
TRBJ1-5	TRBV6-1	NA	NA	TGTGCCAGCAGTGGACCGACAGGAGGCGGTAATCAGCCCCAGCATTTT	CASSGPTGGGNQPQHF
TRBJ1-1	TRBV7-9	NA	NA	TGTGCCAGCAGCTTAGGGGTCAGATCTGAAGCTTTCTTT	CASSLGVRSEAFF
TRBJ1-5	TRBV28	NA	NA	TGTGCCAGCAGTTTACCCCCGGGTTATTCAAGTCAGCCCCAGCATTTT	CASSLPPGYSSQPQHF
TRBJ2-3	TRBV30	NA	TRBD2	TGTGCCTGGAGTACCAGCGGGGGGGCAGATACGCAGTATTTT	CAWSTSGGADTQYF
TRBJ1-1	TRBV9	few	NA	TGTGCCAGCAGCGTGGGGGCCGGCACTGAAGCTTTCTTT	CASSVGAGTEAFF
TRBJ2-7	TRBV14	NA	NA	TGTGCCAGCAGCCCCGCGGGGGCCGAAGGCTACGAGCAGTACTTC	CASSPAGAEGYEQYF
TRBJ2-2	TRBV27	NA	NA	TGTGCCAGCAGAGTTACCAGGAACACCGGGGAGCTGTTTTTT	CASRVTRNTGELFF
TRBJ1-5	TRBV4-2	NA	NA	TGTGCCAGTTCCCCGGGGGAGGGAAGCAATCAGCCCCAGCATTTT	CASSPGEGSNQPQHF
TRBJ1-3	TRBV29-1	few	NA	TGCAGCGTTGGCCAGGACGGAAACACCATATATTTT	CSVGQDGNTIYF
TRBJ2-3	TRBV4-3	NA	TRBD2	TGCGCCAGCAGCCATTACGGGGGGAGCACAGATACGCAGTATTTT	CASSHYGGSTDTQYF
TRBJ1-6	TRBV5-6	NA	NA	TGTGCCAGCAGCTTGACCCAGGGCTATAATTCACCCCTCCACTTT	CASSLTQGYNSPLHF
TRBJ1-3	TRBV19	NA	NA	TGTGCCAGTAGTATAGCCAGGGGCTCAGGAAACACCATATATTTT	CASSIARGSGNTIYF
TRBJ1-4	TRBV30	NA	NA	TGTGCCTGGAGTAGTCAGGCTGAAAAACTGTTTTTT	CAWSSQAEKLFF
TRBJ2-7	TRBV7-8	NA	TRBD1	TGTGCCAGCAGGACTGGGACAGCCACCTACGAGCAGTACTTC	CASRTGTATYEQYF
TRBJ1-5	TRBV28	NA	NA	TGTGCCAGCAGTTTAATAAATCAGCCCCAGCATTTT	CASSLINQPQHF
TRBJ1-5	TRBV9	NA	NA	TGTGCCAGCAGCGTACTAGGGGGGGATCAGCCCCAGCATTTT	CASSVLGGDQPQHF
TRBJ1-2	TRBV27	NA	NA	TGTGCCAGCAGTTTAGGGGGGGCCTATGGCTACACCTTC	CASSLGGAYGYTF
TRBJ1-1	TRBV18	NA	NA	TGTGCCAGCTCACGCCGGGGGGTAGGCACTGAAGCTTTCTTT	CASSRRGVGTEAFF
TRBJ1-1	TRBV19	NA	TRBD1	TGTGCCATTGGAGGGGGCAGATCAACTGAAGCTTTCTTT	CAIGGGRSTEAFF
TRBJ1-2	TRBV30	NA	TRBD1	TGTGCCTGGAGTGTATCCGGGACAGGCTTTAACTATGGCTACACCTTC	CAWSVSGTGFNYGYTF
TRBJ1-1	TRBV11-3	few	NA	TGTGCCAGCAGCCCGACAGTAACGAACACTGAAGCTTTCTTT	CASSPTVTNTEAFF
TRBJ2-5	TRBV30	NA	NA	TGTGCCTGGAGTGAGGGTGTGGAGACCCAGTACTTC	CAWSEGVETQYF
TRBJ1-1	TRBV29-1	few	NA	TGCAGCGTGAATACGGGGTCGGTCACTGAAGCTTTCTTT	CSVNTGSVTEAFF
TRBJ1-1	TRBV11-2	NA	NA	TGTGCCAGCAGCTCCCCCCCCCGGTGGGACACTGAAGCTTTCTTT	CASSSPPRWDTEAFF
TRBJ1-1	TRBV5-1	NA	NA	TGCGCCAGCAGCTTGGATGGCAGGGTGCGGGACACTGAAGCTTTCTTT	CASSLDGRVRDTEAFF
TRBJ2-7	TRBV25-1	NA	TRBD1	TGTGCCAGCAGTGGAACCGGGACAGGGGTGGGGGAGCAGTACTTC	CASSGTGTGVGEQYF
TRBJ2-2	TRBV7-2	NA	TRBD2	TGTGCCAGCAGCCGGACTAGCGGGGGACCCGCGAGCACCGGGGAGCTGTTTTTT	CASSRTSGGPASTGELFF
TRBJ1-1	TRBV19	NA	NA	TGTGCCAGTAGTATAGGTCGGGGTGGGAACACTGAAGCTTTCTTT	CASSIGRGGNTEAFF
TRBJ2-2	TRBV6-5	NA	NA	TGTGCCAGCAATCCAGAGAACACCGGGGAGCTGTTTTTT	CASNPENTGELFF
TRBJ2-7	TRBV11-1	NA	NA	TGTGCCAGCAGCTGGATGAGTAACCTCCCGGCCGAGCAGTACTTC	CASSWMSNLPAEQYF
TRBJ2-7	TRBV5-1	NA	TRBD1	TGCGCCAGCAGCCCACAGGGGGGAATCTACGAGCAGTACTTC	CASSPQGGIYEQYF
TRBJ2-1	TRBV5-3	once	NA	TGTGCCAGAAGCCACCCCCTAGCATCCTACAATGAGCAGTTCTTC	CARSHPLASYNEQFF
TRBJ1-2	TRBV10-2	NA	NA	TGCGCCAGCAGTGAGGGGAGGGGATATGGCTACACCTTC	CASSEGRGYGYTF
TRBJ1-5	TRBV7-6	NA	NA	TGTGCCACCGCCGAACAGACCCAAAATCAGCCCCAGCATTTT	CATAEQTQNQPQHF
TRBJ1-5	TRBV2	NA	NA	TGTGCCAGCAGTGACCTACAGGGTAATCAGCCCCAGCATTTT	CASSDLQGNQPQHF
TRBJ1-4	TRBV15	NA	NA	TGTGCCACCAGCAGAGACTCTAGTGGGAATGAAAAACTGTTTTTT	CATSRDSSGNEKLFF
TRBJ2-5	TRBV2	NA	NA	TGTGCCAGCAGTGATTCAGGAACGGAGACCCAGTACTTC	CASSDSGTETQYF
TRBJ1-3	TRBV7-9	NA	NA	TGTGCCAGCAGCTTAGCCTCAGGCTTCTCTGGAAACACCATATATTTT	CASSLASGFSGNTIYF
TRBJ2-3	TRBV9	NA	NA	TGTGCCAGCAGCGCGCCCCTGGGCTTGAGCACAGATACGCAGTATTTT	CASSAPLGLSTDTQYF
TRBJ1-2	TRBV6-1	NA	NA	TGTGCCAGCAGCCGGGACCAACTCAACTATGGCTACACCTTC	CASSRDQLNYGYTF
TRBJ1-3	TRBV19	NA	NA	TGTGCCAGTAGTATCGGCCAGTCTGGAAACACCATATATTTT	CASSIGQSGNTIYF
TRBJ2-1	TRBV30	NA	NA	TGTGCCTGGAGTGACACCTACAATGAGCAGTTCTTC	CAWSDTYNEQFF
TRBJ2-6	TRBV9	NA	NA	TGTGCCAGCAGCGATAGCGGTGGTTCCTCTGGGGCCAACGTCCTGACTTTC	CASSDSGGSSGANVLTF
TRBJ2-7	TRBV5-4	NA	TRBD2	TGTGCCAGCAGCGATGGCTGGCGGGGGGCCGAGCAGTACTTC	CASSDGWRGAEQYF
TRBJ1-2	TRBV19	NA	NA	TGTGCCAGTAGTATGTTGCAGAAGTTCTATGGCTACACCTTC	CASSMLQKFYGYTF
TRBJ1-1	TRBV7-8	NA	TRBD1	TGTGCCAGCAGACCAAATAAGGGGGCTAACACTGAAGCTTTCTTT	CASRPNKGANTEAFF